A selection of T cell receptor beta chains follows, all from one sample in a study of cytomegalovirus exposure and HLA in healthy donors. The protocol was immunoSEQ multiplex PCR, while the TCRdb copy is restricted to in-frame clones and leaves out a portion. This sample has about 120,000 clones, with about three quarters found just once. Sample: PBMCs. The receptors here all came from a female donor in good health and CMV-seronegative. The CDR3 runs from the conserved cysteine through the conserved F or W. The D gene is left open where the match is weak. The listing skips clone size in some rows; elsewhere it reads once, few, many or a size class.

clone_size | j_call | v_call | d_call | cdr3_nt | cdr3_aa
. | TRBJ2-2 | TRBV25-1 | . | TGTGCCAGCAGTGAATTGGCGGGGAACACCGGGGAGCTGTTTTTT | CASSELAGNTGELFF
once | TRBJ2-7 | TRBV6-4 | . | TGTGCCAGCAGTGACTCCGCTAGCGACTACGAGCAGTACTTC | CASSDSASDYEQYF
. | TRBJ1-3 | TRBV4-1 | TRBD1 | TGCGCCAGCAGCCAACCGACAGGGAAATTTGGAAACACCATATATTTT | CASSQPTGKFGNTIYF
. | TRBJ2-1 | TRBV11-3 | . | TGTGCCAGCAGCTTTAGCGTGGGGGGCTACAATGAGCAGTTCTTC | CASSFSVGGYNEQFF
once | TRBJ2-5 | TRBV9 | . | TGTGCCAGCAGCGGACGGACAGTGGAAAGGCAGTACTTC | CASSGRTVERQYF
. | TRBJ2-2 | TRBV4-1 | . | TGCGCCAGCAGCCATAAAGCTGGAGCCCCACTTTTGGGACATCGGAACACCGGGGAGCTGTTTTTT | CASSHKAGAPLLGHRNTGELFF
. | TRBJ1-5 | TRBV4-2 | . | TGTGCCAGCAGCCAAGGGAGGGCGAGCAATCAGCCCCAGCATTTT | CASSQGRASNQPQHF
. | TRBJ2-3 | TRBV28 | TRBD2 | TGTGCCAGCAGTTTGGCGGGAGGGGGTAATACGCAGTATTTT | CASSLAGGGNTQYF
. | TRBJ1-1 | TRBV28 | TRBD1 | TGTGCCAGCAGTGGGTTTCGAGGGGACAGGGGCGGGTACGCTGAAGCTTTCTTT | CASSGFRGDRGGYAEAFF
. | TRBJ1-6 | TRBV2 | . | TGTGCCAGCAGTGCCCAGTCAGATTCACCCCTCCACTTT | CASSAQSDSPLHF
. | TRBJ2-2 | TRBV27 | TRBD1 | TGTGCCAGCAGTTTCCACAGGGGCTCAATCGGGGAGCTGTTTTTT | CASSFHRGSIGELFF
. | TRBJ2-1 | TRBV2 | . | TGTGCCAGCAGTGAGAGGGAGAAGAATGAGCAGTTCTTC | CASSEREKNEQFF
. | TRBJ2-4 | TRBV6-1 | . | TGTGCCAGCAGTGAACGTGCGGGGATGGAAGCCAAAAACAGTCAGTACTTC | CASSERAGMEAKNSQYF
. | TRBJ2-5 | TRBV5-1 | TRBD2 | TGCGCCAGCAGCTTGGTAGGGAGGGGAGGCCAAGAGACCCAGTACTTC | CASSLVGRGGQETQYF
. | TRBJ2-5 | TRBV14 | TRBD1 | TGTGCCAGCAGCCAGGACAGGGGTCAAGAGACCCAGTACTTC | CASSQDRGQETQYF
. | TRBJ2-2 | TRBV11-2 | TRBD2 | TGTGCCAGCAGCGGTTTGGGAGCGGGATCCCCCCTCGACACCGGGGAGCTGTTTTTT | CASSGLGAGSPLDTGELFF
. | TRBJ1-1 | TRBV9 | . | TGTGCCAGCAGCCCTAGTGGAGGGTACACTGAAGCTTTCTTT | CASSPSGGYTEAFF
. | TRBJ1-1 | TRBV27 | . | TGTGCCAGCAGTCTATACCCCGGGGTTAGGTACACTGAAGCTTTCTTT | CASSLYPGVRYTEAFF
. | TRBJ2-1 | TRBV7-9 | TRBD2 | TGTGCCAGCAGTCGGACTAGCGGGGGGGCCATAAATGAGCAGTTCTTC | CASSRTSGGAINEQFF
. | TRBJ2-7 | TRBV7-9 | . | TGTGCCAGCAGCTCCCGGACTACCCGAGAGCAGTACTTC | CASSSRTTREQYF
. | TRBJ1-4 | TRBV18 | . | TGTGCCAGCTCACCCAGACAGGCCAATAATGAAAAACTGTTTTTT | CASSPRQANNEKLFF
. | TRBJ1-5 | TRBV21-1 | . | TGTGCCAGCAGCCCATGGAGGGTCTGCTATCAGCCCCAGCATTTT | CASSPWRVCYQPQHF
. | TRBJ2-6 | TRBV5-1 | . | TGCGCCAGCAGCCCAGGCTCTGGGGCCAACGGCCTGACTTTC | CASSPGSGANGLTF
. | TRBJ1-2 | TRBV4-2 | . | TGTGCCAGCAGCCAAGATCAGGGAAACATCTATGGCTACACCTTC | CASSQDQGNIYGYTF
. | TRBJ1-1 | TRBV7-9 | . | TGTGCCAGCAGCTCCCAGGGGCCGCCAAACACTGAAGCTTTCTTT | CASSSQGPPNTEAFF
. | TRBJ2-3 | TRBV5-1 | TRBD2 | TGCGCCAGCAGCGGTAGCGGGGGCCCCGATACGCAGTATTTT | CASSGSGGPDTQYF
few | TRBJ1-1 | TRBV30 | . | TGTGCCTGGAGAGCAGGGGATCTTACTGAAGCTTTCTTT | CAWRAGDLTEAFF
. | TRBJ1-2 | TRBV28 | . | TGTGCCAGCAGGCGGACAGATACCGGAGGCTACACCTTC | CASRRTDTGGYTF
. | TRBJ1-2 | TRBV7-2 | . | TGTGCCAGCAGCTTCGGGCGGGGCTATGGCTACACCTTC | CASSFGRGYGYTF
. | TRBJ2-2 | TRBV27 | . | TGTGCCAGCAGGCACGTCGGGGCCGGGGAGCTGTTTTTT | CASRHVGAGELFF
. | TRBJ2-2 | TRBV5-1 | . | TGCGCCAGCAGCTTCACCGCACAGGGTGGCAGCACCGGGGAGCTGTTTTTT | CASSFTAQGGSTGELFF
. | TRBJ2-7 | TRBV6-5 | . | TGTGCCAGTCGACCCCCCGGCGGGGCCTACGAGCAGTACTTC | CASRPPGGAYEQYF
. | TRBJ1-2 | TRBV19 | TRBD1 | TGTGCCAGTACCCCCAAGGGACAGGGTTGGAGGGGCTACACCTTC | CASTPKGQGWRGYTF
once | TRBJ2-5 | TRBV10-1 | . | TGCGCCAGCAGTGATTCGGCCGGGGGTGGGGAGACCCAGTACTTC | CASSDSAGGGETQYF
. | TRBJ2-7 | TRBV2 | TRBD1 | TGTGCCAGCAGGCACGAGCAGGGGGCGCTTTCCGAGCAGTACTTC | CASRHEQGALSEQYF
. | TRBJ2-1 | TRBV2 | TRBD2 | TGTGCCAGCAGTTACAGACTAGCGGAATACAATGAGCAGTTCTTC | CASSYRLAEYNEQFF
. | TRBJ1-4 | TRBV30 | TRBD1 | TGTGCCTGGGCGGACAGGGACGAAAAACTGTTTTTT | CAWADRDEKLFF
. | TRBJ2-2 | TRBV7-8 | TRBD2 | TGTGCCAGCAGCCCGCGGACTAGCGGAAATACCGGGGAGCTGTTCTTT | CASSPRTSGNTGELFF
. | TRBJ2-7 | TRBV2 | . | TGTGCCAGCAGCAATTCAGGGCGGACCTACGAGCAGTACTTC | CASSNSGRTYEQYF
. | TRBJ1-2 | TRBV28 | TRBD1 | TGTGCCAGCAGTTTTTTGAGGTTGAGGTCCAGGGGGCGAGACTATGGCTACACCTTC | CASSFLRLRSRGRDYGYTF
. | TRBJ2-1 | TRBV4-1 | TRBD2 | TGCGCCAGCAGCCACGCGAGCGGGAGCAGCGATGAGCAGTTCTTC | CASSHASGSSDEQFF